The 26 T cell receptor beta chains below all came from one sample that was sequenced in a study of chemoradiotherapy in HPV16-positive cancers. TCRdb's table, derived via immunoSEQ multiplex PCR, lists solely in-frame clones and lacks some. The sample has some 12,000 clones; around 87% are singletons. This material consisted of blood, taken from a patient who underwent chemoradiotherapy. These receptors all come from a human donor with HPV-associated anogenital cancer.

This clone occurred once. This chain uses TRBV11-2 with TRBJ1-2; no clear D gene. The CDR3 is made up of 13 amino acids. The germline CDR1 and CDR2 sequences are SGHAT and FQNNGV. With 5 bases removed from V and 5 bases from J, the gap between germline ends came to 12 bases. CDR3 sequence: CASSVRGLYGYTF. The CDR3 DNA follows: TGTGCCAGCAGCGTACGAGGCCTATATGGCTACACCTTC.

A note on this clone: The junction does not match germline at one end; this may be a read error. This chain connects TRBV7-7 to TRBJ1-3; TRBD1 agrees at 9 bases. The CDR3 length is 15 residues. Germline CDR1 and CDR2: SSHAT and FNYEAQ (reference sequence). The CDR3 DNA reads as TGTGCTAGCAGCTCCGGGACAGGGACTGGAAACACCATATATTTT. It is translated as CASSSGTGTGNTIYF. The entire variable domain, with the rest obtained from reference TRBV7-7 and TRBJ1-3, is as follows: GAGVSQSPRYKVTKRGQDVTLRCDPISSHATLYWYQQALGQGPEFLTYFNYEAQPDKSGLPSDRFSAERPEGSISTLTIQRTEQRDSAMYRCASSSGTGTGNTIYFGEGSWLTVV.

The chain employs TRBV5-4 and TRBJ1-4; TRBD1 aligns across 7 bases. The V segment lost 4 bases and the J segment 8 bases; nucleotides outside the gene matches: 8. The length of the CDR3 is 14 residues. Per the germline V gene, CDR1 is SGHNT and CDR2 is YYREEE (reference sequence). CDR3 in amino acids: CASSTGQVGEKLFF. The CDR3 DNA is TGTGCCAGCAGCACCGGACAGGTTGGCGAAAAACTGTTTTTT.

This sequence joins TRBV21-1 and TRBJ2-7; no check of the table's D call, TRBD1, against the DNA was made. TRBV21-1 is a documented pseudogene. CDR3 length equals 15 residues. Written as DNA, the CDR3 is TGTGCCTGCTACTCCCGGGACACGAGCTCCTACGAGCAGTACTTC. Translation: CACYSRDTSSYEQYF.

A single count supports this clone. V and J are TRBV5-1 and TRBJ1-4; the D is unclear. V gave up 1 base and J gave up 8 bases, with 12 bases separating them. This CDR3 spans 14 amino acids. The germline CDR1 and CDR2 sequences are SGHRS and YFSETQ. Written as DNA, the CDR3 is TGCGCCAGCAGCTTGACAGCCTCGGGGGAAAAACTGTTTTTT. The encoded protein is CASSLTASGEKLFF.

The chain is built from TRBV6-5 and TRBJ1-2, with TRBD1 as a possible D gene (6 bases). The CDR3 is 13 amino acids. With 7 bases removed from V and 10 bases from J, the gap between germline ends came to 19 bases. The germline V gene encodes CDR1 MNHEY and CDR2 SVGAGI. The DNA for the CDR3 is TGTGCCAGCACCATCTCGGGCACAGGGCCCTACACCTTC. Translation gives CASTISGTGPYTF.

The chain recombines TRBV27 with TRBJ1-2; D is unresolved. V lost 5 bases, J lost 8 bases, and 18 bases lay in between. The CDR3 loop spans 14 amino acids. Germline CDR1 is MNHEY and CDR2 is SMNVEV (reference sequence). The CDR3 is CASSELDNSGGYTF. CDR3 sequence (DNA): TGTGCCAGCAGTGAACTAGATAACTCGGGGGGCTACACCTTC.

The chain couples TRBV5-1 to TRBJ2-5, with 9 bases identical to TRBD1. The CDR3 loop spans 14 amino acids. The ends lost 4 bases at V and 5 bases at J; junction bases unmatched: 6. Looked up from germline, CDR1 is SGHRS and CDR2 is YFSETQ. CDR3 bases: TGCGCCAGCAGCACAGGACAGGGGCGGGAGACCCAGTACTTC. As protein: CASSTGQGRETQYF.

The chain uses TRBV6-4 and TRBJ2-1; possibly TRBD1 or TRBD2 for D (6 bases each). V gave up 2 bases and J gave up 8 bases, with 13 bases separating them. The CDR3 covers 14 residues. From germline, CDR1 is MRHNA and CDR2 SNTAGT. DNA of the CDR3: TGTGCCAGCAGTGACGTCGGGGGCGGAGATGAGCAGTTCTTC. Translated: CASSDVGGGDEQFF.

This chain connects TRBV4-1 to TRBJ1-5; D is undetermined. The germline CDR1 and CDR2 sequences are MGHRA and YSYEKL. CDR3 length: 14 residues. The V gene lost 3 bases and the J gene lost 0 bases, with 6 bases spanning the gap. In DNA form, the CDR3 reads TGCGCCAGCAGCCAGGGTTATAGCAATCAGCCCCAGCATTTT. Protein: CASSQGYSNQPQHF.

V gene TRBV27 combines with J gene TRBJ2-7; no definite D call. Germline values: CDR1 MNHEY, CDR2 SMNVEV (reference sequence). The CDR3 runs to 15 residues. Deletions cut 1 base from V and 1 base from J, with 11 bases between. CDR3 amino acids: CASSLYSAESYEQYF. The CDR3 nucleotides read TGTGCCAGCAGTTTATACTCCGCAGAGTCCTACGAGCAGTACTTC.

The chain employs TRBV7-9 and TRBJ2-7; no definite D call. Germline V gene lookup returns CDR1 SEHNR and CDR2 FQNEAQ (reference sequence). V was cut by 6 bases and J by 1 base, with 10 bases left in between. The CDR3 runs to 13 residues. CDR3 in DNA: TGTGCCAGCAGACAAGGGCGTTCCTACGAGCAGTACTTC. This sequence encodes CASRQGRSYEQYF. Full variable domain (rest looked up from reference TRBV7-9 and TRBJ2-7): DTGVSQNPRHKITKRGQNVTFRCDPISEHNRLYWYRQTLGQGPEFLTYFQNEAQLEKSRLLSDRFSAERPKGSFSTLEIQRTEQGDSAMYLCASRQGRSYEQYFGPGTRLTVT.

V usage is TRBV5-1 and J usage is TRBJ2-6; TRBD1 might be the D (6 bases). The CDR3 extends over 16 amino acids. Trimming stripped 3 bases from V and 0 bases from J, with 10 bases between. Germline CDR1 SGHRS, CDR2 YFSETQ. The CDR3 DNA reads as TGCGCCAGCAGCTCCCAGACAGGCTCTGGGGCCAACGTCCTGACTTTC. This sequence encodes CASSSQTGSGANVLTF.

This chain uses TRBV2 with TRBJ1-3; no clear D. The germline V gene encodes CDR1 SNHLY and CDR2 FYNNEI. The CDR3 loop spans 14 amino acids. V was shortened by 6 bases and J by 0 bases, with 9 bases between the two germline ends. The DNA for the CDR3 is TGTGCCAGCAGCCGTCGGAGCTCTGGAAACACCATATATTTT. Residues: CASSRRSSGNTIYF.

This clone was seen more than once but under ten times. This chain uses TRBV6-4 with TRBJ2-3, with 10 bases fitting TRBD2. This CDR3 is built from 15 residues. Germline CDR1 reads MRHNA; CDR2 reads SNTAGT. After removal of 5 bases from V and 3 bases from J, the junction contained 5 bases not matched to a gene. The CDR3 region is CASSSGTSETDTQYF. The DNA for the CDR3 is TGTGCCAGCAGTTCCGGGACTAGCGAGACAGATACGCAGTATTTT.

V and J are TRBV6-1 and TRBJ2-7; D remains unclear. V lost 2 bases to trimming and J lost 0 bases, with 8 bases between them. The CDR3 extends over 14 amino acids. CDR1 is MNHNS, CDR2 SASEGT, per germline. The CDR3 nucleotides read TGTGCCAGCAGTGAAACGGGTGGCTCCTACGAGCAGTACTTC. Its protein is CASSETGGSYEQYF.

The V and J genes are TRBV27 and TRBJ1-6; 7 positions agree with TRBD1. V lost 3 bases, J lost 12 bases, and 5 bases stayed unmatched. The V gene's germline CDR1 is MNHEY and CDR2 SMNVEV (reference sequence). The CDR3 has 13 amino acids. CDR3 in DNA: TGTGCCAGCAGTTTCCGACAGGGCGAACCCCTCCACTTT. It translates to CASSFRQGEPLHF.

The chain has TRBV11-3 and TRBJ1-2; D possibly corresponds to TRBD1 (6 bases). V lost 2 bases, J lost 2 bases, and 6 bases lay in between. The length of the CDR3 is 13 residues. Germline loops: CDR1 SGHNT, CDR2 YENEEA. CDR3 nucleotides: TGTGCCAGCAGCTTAAGGGGGAACTATGGCTACACCTTC. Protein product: CASSLRGNYGYTF.

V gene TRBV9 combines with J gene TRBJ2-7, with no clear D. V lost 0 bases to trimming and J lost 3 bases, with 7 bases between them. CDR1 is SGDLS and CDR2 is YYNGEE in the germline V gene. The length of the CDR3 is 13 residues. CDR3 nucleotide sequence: TGTGCCAGCAGCGTAGCTCCAGGCTACGAGCAGTACTTC. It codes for CASSVAPGYEQYF.

This chain's CDR3 is CAWSLKGNQPQHF. The CDR3, as DNA: TGTGCCTGGAGTCTAAAGGGCAATCAGCCCCAGCATTTT. The rearrangement uses TRBV30 and TRBJ1-5; unclear D gene. CDR1 and CDR2 from the germline V gene are GTSNPN and SVGIG (reference sequence). Trimming took off 2 bases at V and 2 bases at J, with 7 bases between the two ends. The CDR3 contains 13 residues.

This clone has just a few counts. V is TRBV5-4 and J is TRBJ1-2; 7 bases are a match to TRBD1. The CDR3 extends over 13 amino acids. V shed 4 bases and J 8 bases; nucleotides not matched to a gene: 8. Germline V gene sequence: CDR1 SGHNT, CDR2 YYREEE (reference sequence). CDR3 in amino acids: CASSHGQDQGYTF. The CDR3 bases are TGTGCCAGCAGCCACGGACAGGATCAGGGCTACACCTTC. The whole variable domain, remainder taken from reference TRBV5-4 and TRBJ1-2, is ETGVTQSPTHLIKTRGQQVTLRCSSQSGHNTVSWYQQALGQGPQFIFQYYREEENGRGNFPPRFSGLQFPNYSSELNVNALELDDSALYLCASSHGQDQGYTFGSGTRLTVV.

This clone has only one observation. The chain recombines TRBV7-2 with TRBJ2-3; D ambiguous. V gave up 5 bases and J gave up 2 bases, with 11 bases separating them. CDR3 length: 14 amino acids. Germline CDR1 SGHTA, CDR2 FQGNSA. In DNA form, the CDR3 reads TGTGCCAGCAGCCCCAGGCGGCCCACAGATACGCAGTATTTT. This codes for CASSPRRPTDTQYF. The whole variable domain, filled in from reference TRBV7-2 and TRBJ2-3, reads GAGVSQSPSNKVTEKGKDVELRCDPISGHTALYWYRQSLGQGLEFLIYFQGNSAPDKSGLPSDRFSAERTGGSVSTLTIQRTQQEDSAVYLCASSPRRPTDTQYFGPGTRLTVL.

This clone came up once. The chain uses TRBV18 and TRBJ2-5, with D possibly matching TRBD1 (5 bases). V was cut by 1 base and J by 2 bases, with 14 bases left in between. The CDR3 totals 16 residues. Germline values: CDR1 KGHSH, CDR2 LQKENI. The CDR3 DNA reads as TGTGCCAGCTCACCACAGGCAGGGCGACCTCAAGAGACCCAGTACTTC. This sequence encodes CASSPQAGRPQETQYF. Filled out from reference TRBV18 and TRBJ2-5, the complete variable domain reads NAGVMQNPRHLVRRRGQEARLRCSPMKGHSHVYWYRQLPEEGLKFMVYLQKENIIDESGMPKERFSAEFPKEGPSILRIQQVVRGDSAAYFCASSPQAGRPQETQYFGPGTRLLVL.

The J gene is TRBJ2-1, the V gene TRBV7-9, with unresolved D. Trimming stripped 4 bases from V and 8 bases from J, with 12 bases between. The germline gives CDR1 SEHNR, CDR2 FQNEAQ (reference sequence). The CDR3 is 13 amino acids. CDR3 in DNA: TGTGCCAGCAGCTCCCCCCGATTCGATGAGCAGTTCTTC. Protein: CASSSPRFDEQFF.

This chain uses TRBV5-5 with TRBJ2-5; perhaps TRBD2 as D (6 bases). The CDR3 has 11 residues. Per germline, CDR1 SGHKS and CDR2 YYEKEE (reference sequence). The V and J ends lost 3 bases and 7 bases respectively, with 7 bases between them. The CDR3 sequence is CASSWRGTQYF. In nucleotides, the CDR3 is TGTGCCAGCAGCTGGCGGGGGACCCAGTACTTC. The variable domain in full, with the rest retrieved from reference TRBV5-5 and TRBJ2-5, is DAGVTQSPTHLIKTRGQQVTLRCSPISGHKSVSWYQQVLGQGPQFIFQYYEKEERGRGNFPDRFSARQFPNYSSELNVNALLLGDSALYLCASSWRGTQYFGPGTRLLVL.

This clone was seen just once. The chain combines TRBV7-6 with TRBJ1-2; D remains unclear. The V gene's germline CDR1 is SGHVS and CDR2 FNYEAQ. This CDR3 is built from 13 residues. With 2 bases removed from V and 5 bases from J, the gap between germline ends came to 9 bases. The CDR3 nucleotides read TGTGCCAGCAGCTTAATTTTGGGATATGGCTACACCTTC. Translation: CASSLILGYGYTF.